Below, one T cell receptor beta chain is given with its context. Its antigen is still unknown. No much larger clone exists at a distance of one base, and base qualities are not known. Full-length TCR variable regions were amplified by 5' RACE PCR using constant-region reverse primers, and then by semi-nested PCR using Nested Universal Primer A. Using the ReliaPrep RNA Cell Miniprep System, total RNA was extracted, and the SMARTer RACE 5'/3' Kit was then used to reverse transcribe the RNA into 5'RACE-ready cDNA. Full-length TCR alpha and beta libraries were barcoded with multiplex adaptors and sequenced on an Illumina MiSeq. For the original study's pipeline: For each of nine subset-tissue groups, sequencing data from the five patients were combined, and the groups were compared by unsupervised clustering of TCR gene usage. The Morisita-Horn index was used to calculate repertoire similarity, with shared sequences weighted according to their contribution to each repertoire. In TCRdb, the public reads were trimmed at Q25 with fastp and aligned with MiXCR, with productive beta chains retained. Under each unique CDR3 protein, matching rows form one entry showing the most common genes and DNA. TCRdb assigned the V and J calls; the authors' analysis was not used. This sample holds 34,000 or so distinct CDR3 sequences; more than 20% were observed only once. About 2% of the sample rests with the top ten.

CD4+CD25+CD127-/low cells were isolated as Tregs. Tregs, naive and memory CD4+ T cells from tumor, blood and ipsilateral draining lymph nodes of a handful of breast cancer patients underwent full-length TCR alpha and beta sequencing. Tumor tissue and lymph nodes from ipsilateral axillary dissection were perfused with PBS, minced and digested with collagenase I and hyaluronidase. Sorted cell populations were confirmed by FACS to exceed 90% purity. The CDR3 goes from the cysteine to the phenylalanine over 16 residues. Only the CDR3 DNA is retained, 48 bases long and in frame from the first base. V is shortened by 0 bases, J by 2 bases, and the region joining them spans 14 bases. According to the germline V gene (reference sequence), CDR1 reads GTSNPN and CDR2 reads SVGIG. The data were obtained in a study (dated by TCRdb to the mid-2010s). About the full investigation: The study examined whether tumor-infiltrating Tregs in breast cancer are drawn from blood Tregs or arise in situ by conversion from other CD4+ T cell subsets. The research as a whole found: The greatest overlap of tumor-infiltrating Treg TCR alpha and beta sequences was observed with tumor naive CD4+ T cells, followed by blood naive CD4+ T cells. Validation in the larger cohort was restricted to a single TCR beta V-J rearrangement rather than whole repertoires. In terms of TCR gene usage, tumor memory CD4+ T cells clustered together with blood and lymph node memory CD4+ cells, as well as with lymph node naive CD4+ cells.

This chain is built from TRBV30 and TRBJ1-5; 5 matching bases give a weak D call of TRBD1. Sequencing input: tumor-infiltrating Tregs sorted from the breast tumor. The origin of this receptor is a female donor with breast cancer. CDR3 protein: CAWSVKGKTGNQPQHF. At the DNA level, the sequence is TGTGCCTGGAGTGTAAAGGGGAAAACCGGCAATCAGCCCCAGCATTTT.